The rows below give T cell receptor beta chains drawn from one sample of a study of OX40 agonist ivuxolimab in advanced cancers. Clones were sequenced by immunoSEQ multiplex PCR, and TCRdb holds only the in-frame ones, with some missing. The table has around 80,000 clones, roughly 92% seen once. The sample consisted of CD4+ or CD8+ T cells sorted from blood, taken in a trial of the OX40 agonist ivuxolimab. Receptors were obtained from an adult with an advanced solid tumor such as melanoma, head and neck, liver or kidney cancer. Each CDR3 is given with its conserved first and last residue. D genes are given only for firm matches. Not every row has a clone size; where given, it reads once, few, many or a size class.

>14|TRBJ2-2|once|NA|TRBV9
CASSVAKNTGELFF
TGTGCCAGCAGCGTAGCCAAGAACACCGGGGAGCTGTTTTTT
>15|TRBJ1-5|NA|NA|TRBV6-5
CASSYAQDSNQPQHF
TGTGCCAGCAGTTACGCCCAGGATAGCAATCAGCCCCAGCATTTT
>15|TRBJ2-5|NA|NA|TRBV25-1
CASSESNIFQETQYF
TGTGCCAGCAGTGAATCGAATATTTTCCAAGAGACCCAGTACTTC
>11|TRBJ2-1|NA|NA|TRBV30
CAWSAGVEQFF
TGTGCCTGGAGCGCGGGCGTCGAGCAGTTCTTC
>13|TRBJ2-2|NA|NA|TRBV30
CAWVDALRGELFF
TGTGCCTGGGTGGACGCCTTACGAGGGGAGCTGTTTTTT
>13|TRBJ2-2|NA|NA|TRBV5-1
CASSDREAGELFF
TGCGCCAGCAGCGACAGGGAGGCCGGGGAGCTGTTTTTT
>10|TRBJ2-3|NA|NA|TRBV20-1
CSAFTDTQYF
TGCAGTGCTTTCACAGATACGCAGTATTTT
>14|TRBJ1-1|NA|TRBD1|TRBV19
CASSIDRDRREAFF
TGTGCCAGTAGTATAGATCGGGACAGGAGGGAAGCTTTCTTT
>14|TRBJ1-3|NA|TRBD1|TRBV18
CASSPAGGGNTIYF
TGTGCCAGCTCACCCGCAGGGGGTGGAAACACCATATATTTT
>15|TRBJ1-5|NA|TRBD1|TRBV15
CATSRGGQGGQPQHF
TGTGCCACCAGCAGAGGAGGACAGGGAGGACAGCCCCAGCATTTT
>16|TRBJ1-3|NA|TRBD1|TRBV7-9
CASTRDSLSSGNTIYF
TGTGCCAGCACCAGGGACAGCCTGAGCTCTGGAAACACCATATATTTT
>12|TRBJ2-6|NA|NA|TRBV29-1
CSVGAGANVLTF
TGCAGCGTAGGGGCAGGGGCCAACGTCCTGACTTTC
>17|TRBJ2-5|NA|TRBD2|TRBV5-1
CASSLGLAVGAEETQYF
TGCGCCAGCAGCTTGGGACTAGCGGTCGGGGCGGAAGAGACCCAGTACTTC
>15|TRBJ2-5|NA|NA|TRBV5-3
CARNSLRGQEETQYF
TGTGCCAGAAATAGTTTACGGGGGCAAGAAGAGACCCAGTACTTC
>13|TRBJ2-5|NA|NA|TRBV29-1
CSVATPRGETQYF
TGCAGCGTTGCTACACCCCGAGGAGAGACCCAGTACTTC
>15|TRBJ1-3|NA|TRBD1|TRBV29-1
CSVADRALSGNTIYF
TGCAGCGTAGCTGACAGGGCCCTCTCTGGAAACACCATATATTTT
>13|TRBJ2-5|NA|NA|TRBV5-4
CASSEQGRETQYF
TGTGCCAGCAGCGAACAGGGGAGGGAGACCCAGTACTTC
>16|TRBJ1-6|NA|TRBD1|TRBV15
CATSRDRDRVNSPLHF
TGTGCCACCAGCAGGGACCGGGACAGGGTTAATTCACCCCTCCACTTT
>14|TRBJ2-7|NA|TRBD1|TRBV27
CASSLTDRADEQYF
TGTGCCAGCAGTTTGACGGACAGGGCGGACGAGCAGTACTTC
>14|TRBJ2-5|NA|NA|TRBV18
CASSLPDSQETQYF
TGTGCCAGCTCACTCCCGGACAGTCAAGAGACCCAGTACTTC
>13|TRBJ1-2|NA|NA|TRBV11-2
CASSPDKNYGYTF
TGTGCCAGCAGTCCCGACAAGAACTATGGCTACACCTTC
>16|TRBJ2-3|NA|NA|TRBV10-3
CAITPTYTRGEDTQYF
TGTGCCATCACCCCTACCTACACGAGAGGTGAAGATACGCAGTATTTT
>13|TRBJ1-2|NA|NA|TRBV5-4
CASSLGMNYGYTF
TGTGCCAGCAGCTTGGGAATGAACTATGGCTACACCTTC
>13|TRBJ1-6|NA|TRBD1|TRBV30
CAWRRQGDSPLHF
TGTGCCTGGCGACGACAGGGTGATTCACCCCTCCACTTT
>13|TRBJ2-1|NA|NA|TRBV30
CAGSGDSYNEQFF
TGTGCCGGGAGCGGAGACTCCTACAATGAGCAGTTCTTC
>16|TRBJ2-6|NA|NA|TRBV10-3
CAISKGENSGANVLTF
TGTGCCATCAGTAAGGGGGAAAACTCTGGGGCCAACGTCCTGACTTTC
>14|TRBJ1-3|NA|NA|TRBV27
CASSSGHSGNTIYF
TGTGCCAGCAGTTCGGGTCACTCTGGAAACACCATATATTTT
>14|TRBJ1-2|NA|TRBD1|TRBV28
CASSSGTGVYGYTF
TGTGCCAGCAGTTCCGGGACAGGGGTATATGGCTACACCTTC